Included here is one T cell receptor (beta chain) sequence, with context. Its antigen is undetermined. A junction boundary mismatches the germline segment, possibly from a read error. TCRdb recomputed calls from the RT-PCR reads with MiXCR, one row per CDR3 protein. Here the sample spans about 190,000 distinct CDR3 sequences, around 14% being singletons. The data were taken from a study of response to subunit inactivated influenza vaccine. Study-level points and caveats: The authors proposed limited new T cell recruitment per seasonal influenza vaccination.

The CDR3 extends over 15 amino acids. In germline, CDR1 is LGHDT, CDR2 YNNKEL (reference sequence). This sample comprised CD8+ T cells sorted from PBMCs, obtained less than 6 days after vaccination. This chain uses TRBV3-1 with TRBJ2-7; D not resolved. The clonotype comes from a man aged 45-65 years who received an inactivated influenza vaccine. This CDR3 reads CACSLDAGLDYEQYF. As DNA, the CDR3 is TGTGCCTGCAGCCTTGACGCCGGTTTGGACTACGAGCAGTACTTC.